These 28 T cell receptor beta chains came from one sample sequenced in a study of control samples from healthy donors and cancer patients. Here immunoSEQ multiplex PCR was the method, and the copy in TCRdb shows in-frame clones only, minus some. Of 85,000 to 90,000 clones listed, 85% to 90% are singletons. The sequencing input was blood. These receptors were taken from a woman aged 35 to 49 in good health.

The V call is TRBV5-4, the J call TRBJ1-2; no definite D call. Germline CDR1 and CDR2: SGHNT and YYREEE (reference sequence). V dropped 0 bases and J dropped 4 bases, with 4 bases sitting between them. The CDR3 spans 12 residues. CDR3 loop: CASSLDSYGYTF. CDR3 sequence (DNA): TGTGCCAGCAGCTTGGACAGCTATGGCTACACCTTC.

The chain links TRBV7-2 to TRBJ1-1; D call uncertain. This CDR3 region has 13 residues. Trimming took off 0 bases at V and 5 bases at J, with 7 bases between the two ends. CDR1 and CDR2 (germline): SGHTA, FQGNSA. CDR3 region: CASSLAQGTEAFF. The CDR3 coding sequence is TGTGCCAGCAGCTTAGCCCAAGGTACTGAAGCTTTCTTT.

As concerns this clone: This sample includes further DNA sequences coding for the same CDR3. The rearrangement joins TRBV5-6 to TRBJ2-7; 8 nucleotides match TRBD1. With 2 bases clipped from V and 1 base from J, the junction kept 2 bases outside the gene matches. CDR3 length: 14 residues. In germline, CDR1 is SGHDT, CDR2 YYEEEE. CDR3 region: CASSFGTGSYEQYF. DNA for the CDR3: TGTGCCAGCAGCTTTGGGACAGGTTCCTACGAGCAGTACTTC.

This chain connects TRBV7-2 to TRBJ2-7; TRBD2 agrees at 10 bases. V was pared by 2 bases and J by 4 bases, with 5 bases of the junction left unmatched. In germline, CDR1 is SGHTA, CDR2 FQGNSA. This CDR3 has 15 amino acids. The CDR3 DNA follows: TGTGCCAGCAGCTTACTAGCGGGGGTCGATTACGAGCAGTACTTC. Its translation: CASSLLAGVDYEQYF.

The chain employs TRBV24-1 and TRBJ1-3, with D tentatively TRBD1 (6 bases). Germline CDR1 is KGHDR and CDR2 is SFDVKD. The V gene lost 9 bases and the J gene lost 0 bases, with 23 bases spanning the gap. This CDR3 comprises 18 residues. CDR3 bases: TGTGCCACCTCCGTCAAAGGACAGATCTACTTCTCTGGAAACACCATATATTTT. Protein sequence: CATSVKGQIYFSGNTIYF.

The chain has TRBV30 and TRBJ1-1; D gene ambiguous. Germline CDR1 reads GTSNPN; CDR2 reads SVGIG (reference sequence). The ends were cut back, 2 bases at V and 6 bases at J, with 13 bases in the middle. The CDR3 is made up of 13 amino acids. The CDR3 bases are TGTGCCTGGAGTCCCAGCCTTCTCGCTGAAGCTTTCTTT. Protein: CAWSPSLLAEAFF.

This clone is classed as medium-sized. The gene calls are TRBV5-6 and TRBJ1-4; D is unclear. CDR3 length equals 13 residues. Trimming pared 1 base from V and 8 bases from J, leaving 9 bases between. The V gene's germline CDR1 is SGHDT and CDR2 YYEEEE. CDR3: CASSLRAQEKLFF. The CDR3 DNA sequence: TGTGCCAGCAGCTTGAGAGCACAAGAAAAACTGTTTTTT.

The CDR3, as DNA: TGTGCCAGCAGCTTGGGCAGGGTGCAAGATAACTATGGCTACACCTTC. Its translation: CASSLGRVQDNYGYTF. This rearrangement joins TRBV5-4 to TRBJ1-2; TRBD1 might be the D (5 bases). CDR1 is SGHNT, CDR2 YYREEE, per germline (reference sequence). Trimming took off 0 bases at V and 1 base at J, with 13 bases between the two ends. This CDR3 is built from 16 residues.

The chain combines TRBV30 with TRBJ1-2; D might be TRBD1 (5 bases). This CDR3 has 11 amino acids. Trimming removed 5 bases from V and 10 bases from J, with 14 bases in between. The germline gives CDR1 GTSNPN, CDR2 SVGIG (reference sequence). DNA for the CDR3: TGTGCCTGGTATTTGAGGGGTTTCTACACCTTC. Translated: CAWYLRGFYTF.

A single count supports this clone. The chain is built from TRBV7-2 and TRBJ2-5; D might be TRBD1 (6 bases). V was cut by 3 bases and J by 4 bases, with 15 bases left in between. CDR3 size: 15 residues. Germline CDR1 and CDR2: SGHTA and FQGNSA. The DNA for the CDR3 is TGTGCCAGCAGCTTTAGTCAGGGGTTCGGAGAGACCCAGTACTTC. Protein product: CASSFSQGFGETQYF.

The rearrangement uses TRBV6-5 and TRBJ1-5; D not resolved. Trimming shortened V by 7 bases and J by 0 bases, and 7 bases separated the two germline ends. This CDR3 is built from 13 residues. Germline CDR1 is MNHEY and CDR2 is SVGAGI. The CDR3 bases are TGTGCCAGCACGGGATATAGCAATCAGCCCCAGCATTTT. This encodes CASTGYSNQPQHF.

The genes are TRBV16 and TRBJ2-5; TRBD1 agrees at 9 bases. In germline, CDR1 is KGHSY, CDR2 FQNENV. V lost 6 bases and J lost 5; bases outside the gene matches: 4. CDR3 length equals 13 residues. The CDR3 DNA reads TGTGCCAGCAGAAGGACAGGGGACGAGACCCAGTACTTC. It specifies CASRRTGDETQYF.

This clone was seen only a few times. V gene TRBV6-2 or TRBV6-3 combines with J gene TRBJ2-7; D uncertain. V lost 4 bases and J lost 2, with 21 bases in between. CDR1 is MNHEY and CDR2 is SVGEGT in the germline V gene. This CDR3 contains 17 residues. Written as DNA, the CDR3 is TGTGCCAGCAGTTGGTTTTCCGATGGAGCAAGGACCTACGAGCAGTACTTC. Translating it yields CASSWFSDGARTYEQYF.

The rearrangement links TRBV4-2 to TRBJ1-2, with 9 nucleotides matching TRBD1. This CDR3 is built from 14 residues. J was trimmed by 7 bases and V by 0 bases; bases with no gene match: 3. Germline V gives CDR1 LGHNA, CDR2 YNFKEQ. The CDR3 sequence is CASSQDRTGVGYTF. The CDR3 DNA is TGTGCCAGCAGCCAAGATAGGACAGGGGTTGGCTACACCTTC.

This chain connects TRBV24-1 to TRBJ2-5; no clear D gene. This CDR3 has 12 amino acids. Germline assignment: CDR1 KGHDR and CDR2 SFDVKD. The V end lost 3 bases, the J end lost 2 bases, and 3 bases lay between the germline ends. The CDR3 DNA follows: TGTGCCACCAGTGATATGCAAGAGACCCAGTACTTC. As protein: CATSDMQETQYF.

This clone was recorded a few times. V usage is TRBV7-2 and J usage is TRBJ1-5; possibly TRBD1 for D (5 bases). Germline V gene lookup returns CDR1 SGHTA and CDR2 FQGNSA. There are 13 residues in the CDR3. The ends were cut back, 6 bases at V and 9 bases at J, with 15 bases in the middle. CDR3 region: CASRVDSQGPQHF. CDR3 nucleotide sequence: TGTGCCAGCAGGGTTGACAGCCAAGGGCCCCAGCATTTT.

The J gene is TRBJ1-2, the V gene TRBV2, with D unresolved. Trimming pared 7 bases from V and 0 bases from J, leaving 9 bases between. Per the germline V gene, CDR1 is SNHLY and CDR2 is FYNNEI. The CDR3 loop spans 13 amino acids. The CDR3 DNA is TGTGCCAGCACCAGAGAAACTAACTATGGCTACACCTTC. Translating gives CASTRETNYGYTF.

CDR3 bases: TGTGCCAGCAGTCCCTTGGACGGAACCTACGAGCAGTACTTC. Protein product: CASSPLDGTYEQYF. The chain is built from TRBV25-1 and TRBJ2-7; the D is unclear. The V end lost 5 bases, the J end lost 2 bases, and 13 bases lay between the germline ends. This CDR3 region has 14 residues. Germline V gene sequence: CDR1 MGHDK, CDR2 SYGVNS.

Concerning this clone itself: Other DNA sequences in this specimen translate into the identical CDR3. The chain couples TRBV27 to TRBJ2-2; 10 bases agree with TRBD2. From germline, CDR1 is MNHEY and CDR2 SMNVEV (reference sequence). V shed 4 bases, J shed 8 bases, and the junction held 10 bases outside the gene matches. The CDR3 contains 16 residues. The CDR3 is CASSSSSGGPAGELFF. The CDR3 nucleotides read TGTGCCAGCAGTTCCTCTAGCGGGGGACCGGCTGGGGAGCTGTTTTTT.

This chain joins TRBV28 and TRBJ2-7; 12 positions agree with TRBD1. Trimming removed 4 bases from V and 7 bases from J; junction bases left unmatched: 8. This CDR3 has 15 residues. The germline V gene encodes CDR1 MDHEN and CDR2 SYDVKM. The chain's CDR3 is CASSSPGTGGREQYF. The CDR3 DNA follows: TGTGCCAGCAGTTCCCCCGGGACAGGGGGCAGGGAGCAGTACTTC.

V and J are TRBV7-6 and TRBJ1-2, with TRBD1 as a possible D gene (5 bases). The V and J ends lost 5 bases and 7 bases respectively, with 14 bases between them. CDR3 length: 13 residues. Germline V CDR1 and CDR2: SGHVS, FNYEAQ. CDR3 coding DNA: TGTGCCAGCAGCCAGGGACGGCGAAGTGGCTACACCTTC. Its translation is CASSQGRRSGYTF. Filled out from reference TRBV7-6 and TRBJ1-2, the complete variable domain reads GAGVSQSPRYKVTKRGQDVALRCDPISGHVSLYWYRQALGQGPEFLTYFNYEAQQDKSGLPNDRFSAERPEGSISTLTIQRTEQRDSAMYRCASSQGRRSGYTFGSGTRLTVV.

This chain connects TRBV5-1 to TRBJ2-3, with a possible D match to TRBD2 (5 bases). Germline V gene sequence: CDR1 SGHRS, CDR2 YFSETQ. The V end lost 3 bases, the J end lost 2 bases, and 13 bases lay between the germline ends. The CDR3 runs 15 residues. CDR3 sequence (DNA): TGCGCCAGCAGCTGGAGAGGGCTGTTCACAGATACGCAGTATTTT. It encodes CASSWRGLFTDTQYF. Complete variable domain (other parts from reference TRBV5-1 and TRBJ2-3): KAGVTQTPRYLIKTRGQQVTLSCSPISGHRSVSWYQQTPGQGLQFLFEYFSETQRNKGNFPGRFSGRQFSNSRSEMNVSTLELGDSALYLCASSWRGLFTDTQYFGPGTRLTVL.

The chain uses TRBV15 and TRBJ2-1; D tentatively fits TRBD1 or TRBD2 (5 bases each). Trimming stripped 5 bases from V and 4 bases from J, with 6 bases between. CDR3 size: 12 residues. Germline V lookup: CDR1 LNHNV, CDR2 YYDKDF (reference sequence). CDR3 in amino acids: CATSEGYNEQFF. The CDR3 region has the DNA TGTGCCACCAGCGAGGGGTACAATGAGCAGTTCTTC.

The J gene is TRBJ2-3, the V gene TRBV7-2; D assignment may be TRBD1 or TRBD2 (5 bases each). V lost 2 bases to trimming and J lost 2 bases, with 17 bases between them. Germline assignment: CDR1 SGHTA and CDR2 FQGNSA. The CDR3 runs 17 residues. CDR3 in DNA: TGTGCCAGCAGCTTATTTCCCCGGGGCAAACTCACAGATACGCAGTATTTT. Translated, it gives CASSLFPRGKLTDTQYF. Full variable domain (rest looked up from reference TRBV7-2 and TRBJ2-3): GAGVSQSPSNKVTEKGKDVELRCDPISGHTALYWYRQSLGQGLEFLIYFQGNSAPDKSGLPSDRFSAERTGGSVSTLTIQRTQQEDSAVYLCASSLFPRGKLTDTQYFGPGTRLTVL.

The V and J genes are TRBV3-1 (or the pseudogene TRBV3-2) and TRBJ1-4; D gene ambiguous. The CDR3 covers 17 residues. The V end was cut by 0 bases, the J end by 0 bases, with 11 bases between. Germline lookup yields CDR1 LGHDT and CDR2 YNNKEL (reference sequence). The CDR3 region has the DNA TGTGCCAGCAGCCAAGATCTGTACAGCCCAACTAATGAAAAACTGTTTTTT. This encodes CASSQDLYSPTNEKLFF.

V is TRBV27 and J is TRBJ2-7, with TRBD1 matching 9 bases. The J segment lost 4 bases and the V segment lost 4 bases, leaving 8 bases of the junction unmatched. This CDR3 region has 15 residues. Germline-derived CDR1 and CDR2 are MNHEY and SMNVEV (reference sequence). CDR3 DNA sequence: TGTGCCAGCAGTTCCCCGGGACAGGGTATATACGAGCAGTACTTC. The encoded protein is CASSSPGQGIYEQYF.

The chain combines TRBV6-2 or TRBV6-3 with TRBJ1-1; no reliable D call. Between the trimmed V and J ends, which lost 3 bases and 4 bases, there was a span of 18 bases. The CDR3 loop spans 16 amino acids. Germline CDR1 reads MNHEY; CDR2 reads SVGEGT. CDR3: CASSYTVRVGSTEAFF. The CDR3 region has the DNA TGTGCCAGCAGTTATACGGTGCGGGTAGGAAGCACTGAAGCTTTCTTT.

This chain connects TRBV30 to TRBJ2-3; no clear D. The V end lost 0 bases, the J end lost 4 bases, and 5 bases lay between the germline ends. The CDR3 runs to 12 residues. The germline V gene has CDR1 GTSNPN and CDR2 SVGIG (reference sequence). The CDR3: CAWSVLSDTQYF. The CDR3 DNA sequence: TGTGCCTGGAGTGTTTTGTCAGATACGCAGTATTTT. The full variable domain, its missing parts supplied by reference TRBV30 and TRBJ2-3, is SQTIHQWPATLVQPVGSPLSLECTVEGTSNPNLYWYRQAAGRGLQLLFYSVGIGQISSEVPQNLSASRPQDRQFILSSKKLLLSDSGFYLCAWSVLSDTQYFGPGTRLTVL.